The rows below give T cell receptor beta chains drawn from one sample of a study of CD8 T cells in ankylosing spondylitis. TCRdb re-analysed the 5' RACE reads in MiXCR, keeping a single row per CDR3 protein. Here the sample spans roughly 450,000 distinct CDR3 sequences, 25% to 30% being singletons. Sequenced: blood, either unsorted or a sorted T cell fraction (not recorded which). These receptor sequences come from a male donor with ankylosing spondylitis. Both conserved end residues are part of each CDR3. A D gene is named only where the DNA matches it firmly. Clone size is shown for a subset of rows, as once, few, many or a class of expanded clone.

v_gene,abundance,d_gene,j_gene,CDR3aa,CDR3nt
TRBV5-8,few,.,TRBJ1-1,CASSSRGTVGTEAFF,TGTGCCAGCAGCTCTAGAGGGACGGTGGGCACTGAAGCTTTCTTT
TRBV12-3/TRBV12-4,.,.,TRBJ1-1,CASSFGEGMNTEAFF,.
TRBV15,few,.,TRBJ1-6,CATSRGVANNSPLHF,TGTGCCACCAGCAGAGGGGTCGCAAATAATTCACCCCTCCACTTT
TRBV4-1,few,.,TRBJ2-1,CASSQGPGSHNEQFF,TGCGCCAGCAGCCAAGGACCAGGGTCTCACAATGAGCAGTTCTTC
TRBV5-1,few,TRBD2,TRBJ2-2,CASSPAAGGNTGELFF,TGCGCCAGCAGCCCGGCCGCGGGAGGGAACACCGGGGAGCTGTTTTTT
TRBV4-2,.,TRBD2,TRBJ2-2,CASSRTGREDTGELFF,TGTGCCAGCAGCCGCACCGGACGGGAGGACACCGGGGAGCTGTTTTTT
TRBV6-2/TRBV6-3,.,.,TRBJ2-1,CASSYGSPGEQFF,TGTGCCAGCAGTTACGGTTCCCCCGGTGAGCAGTTCTTC
TRBV12-3/TRBV12-4,many,.,TRBJ2-1,CASTPQGNEQFF,TGTGCCAGCACCCCCCAAGGGAATGAGCAGTTCTTC
TRBV5-8,.,.,TRBJ2-1,CASSFRPGRQTPEQFF,TGTGCCAGCAGCTTTCGCCCCGGGCGCCAGACTCCGGAGCAGTTCTTC
TRBV5-5,few,TRBD1,TRBJ1-5,CASSLGGTGIQPQHF,TGTGCCAGCAGCTTGGGCGGGACAGGGATCCAGCCCCAGCATTTT
TRBV7-6,few,.,TRBJ1-3,CASSLEAAGNTIYF,TGTGCCAGCAGCTTAGAAGCTGCTGGAAACACCATATATTTT
TRBV2,few,.,TRBJ2-7,CASGIGQRTYEQYF,TGTGCCAGCGGCATTGGACAGCGGACCTACGAGCAGTACTTC
TRBV11-1,.,TRBD2,TRBJ2-1,CASSLTSGGNNEQFF,TGTGCCAGCAGCCTGACTAGCGGGGGAAACAATGAGCAGTTCTTC
TRBV6-5,.,TRBD2,TRBJ2-1,CASSYQSGLAGYSYNEQFF,TGTGCCAGCAGTTACCAGTCCGGACTAGCGGGATACTCCTACAATGAGCAGTTCTTC
TRBV18,.,TRBD1,TRBJ1-2,CASSQSGTGGYYGYTF,TGTGCCAGCTCACAGTCCGGGACAGGGGGATACTATGGCTACACCTTC
TRBV20-1,few,.,TRBJ1-5,CSARVAFNQPQHF,TGCAGTGCTAGAGTGGCTTTCAATCAGCCCCAGCATTTT
TRBV12-3/TRBV12-4,.,.,TRBJ2-2,CASNHGTNKPRELFF,TGTGCCAGCAACCACGGGACCAACAAGCCCAGGGAGCTGTTTTTT
TRBV15,few,.,TRBJ2-1,CATSRDYREQFF,TGTGCCACCAGCAGAGATTACAGGGAGCAGTTCTTC
TRBV3-1,.,.,TRBJ2-6,CASSQGISSSGANVLTF,TGTGCCAGCAGCCAAGGGATATCAAGCTCTGGGGCCAACGTCCTGACTTTC
TRBV7-7,.,TRBD1,TRBJ2-1,CASSQDRDERQFF,TGTGCCAGCAGCCAGGACAGGGACGAGCGACAGTTCTTC
TRBV7-2,.,TRBD2,TRBJ2-2,CASSQGSGLAFAGELFF,TGTGCCAGCAGCCAGGGGAGCGGACTAGCGTTCGCCGGGGAGCTGTTTTTT
TRBV11-2,.,.,TRBJ2-1,CASSSRYRQSSYNEQFF,TGTGCCAGCAGCTCGAGGTACAGGCAGAGCTCCTACAATGAGCAGTTCTTC